These 19 T cell receptor beta chains were all obtained from the same sample, sequenced in a study of shared clonotypes between healthy human individuals. The data were produced by immunoSEQ multiplex PCR, yet TCRdb's version contains in-frame clones alone and is incomplete. The sample has more than 2 million clones, about 94% seen once. Naive-designated CD8 cells lacked CD45RO, were positively enriched for CCR7, and omitted terminally differentiated effector memory CD45RA+ cells. The sample comprised naive CD8+ T cells from PBMCs. The receptors were gathered from a young man in good health. Some clones in this sample may be carry-over from other donors' samples.

The V and J genes are TRBV2 and TRBJ2-7; D possibly uses TRBD1 or TRBD2 (6 bases each). The V gene lost 4 bases and the J gene lost 5 bases, with 12 bases spanning the gap. Germline lookup yields CDR1 SNHLY and CDR2 FYNNEI. The CDR3 length is 13 residues. The CDR3 DNA reads TGTGCCAGCAGTGTTCCGGGGGCGGACGAGCAGTACTTC. It yields the protein CASSVPGADEQYF.

The chain has TRBV27 and TRBJ2-1, with 8 bases matching TRBD2. Germline V gives CDR1 MNHEY, CDR2 SMNVEV (reference sequence). With V trimmed by 6 bases and J by 15 bases, 13 bases remained unmatched. CDR3 size: 13 residues. The CDR3 is CASRLAPAGDGFF. In nucleotides, the CDR3 is TGTGCCAGCAGACTTGCCCCAGCGGGAGATGGGTTCTTC.

The chain uses TRBV6-4 and TRBJ1-2, with a tentative D call TRBD1 (5 bases). Germline V lookup: CDR1 MRHNA, CDR2 SNTAGT. V was trimmed by 7 bases and J by 6 bases, leaving 21 bases between them. This CDR3 has 15 residues. CDR3 amino acids: CASKMSRGALDGYTF. The DNA for the CDR3 is TGTGCCAGCAAAATGTCGAGGGGCGCTCTGGATGGCTACACCTTC.

CDR3 protein: CASSEVLEGYSYEQYF. The CDR3 nucleotides read TGTGCCAGCAGTGAGGTTTTGGAGGGGTATTCCTACGAGCAGTACTTC. The chain couples TRBV6-1 to TRBJ2-7; D is possibly TRBD2 (6 bases). Trimming took off 3 bases at V and 1 base at J, with 16 bases between the two ends. The CDR3 runs to 16 residues. CDR1 MNHNS and CDR2 SASEGT come from the germline V gene.

V gene TRBV19 combines with J gene TRBJ2-7; D unclear. The CDR3 length is 14 residues. Trimming stripped 3 bases from V and 4 bases from J, with 13 bases between. Germline CDR1 is LNHDA and CDR2 is SQIVND (reference sequence). The CDR3 DNA reads TGTGCCAGTAGTATGCGACCCTTGGGATACGAGCAGTACTTC. It is translated as CASSMRPLGYEQYF.

V usage is TRBV11-2 and J usage is TRBJ2-5, with 7 bases lining up with TRBD2. The CDR3 spans 19 residues. Germline lookup yields CDR1 SGHAT and CDR2 FQNNGV. J gave up 4 bases and V 1 base, and 18 bases lay outside the gene matches. The CDR3, as DNA: TGTGCCAGCAGCTTAGTCAGGGTCCCCATAGCGGGTCTAGGAGAGACCCAGTACTTC. Translating it yields CASSLVRVPIAGLGETQYF.

J is TRBJ2-5 and V is TRBV6-1; D is unresolved. The CDR3 runs to 15 residues. The germline V gene has CDR1 MNHNS and CDR2 SASEGT. Deletions cut 2 bases from V and 4 bases from J, with 14 bases between. The DNA of the CDR3 is TGTGCCAGCAGTGAATTGGTAGGCAGCCTAGAGACCCAGTACTTC. It is translated as CASSELVGSLETQYF.

The rearrangement joins TRBV2 to TRBJ2-1, with D perhaps matching TRBD1 (6 bases). Trimming took off 1 base at V and 7 bases at J, with 17 bases between the two ends. The germline gives CDR1 SNHLY, CDR2 FYNNEI. The CDR3 extends over 16 amino acids. The CDR3 DNA sequence: TGTGCCAGCAGTGAAGTCCAGCAGAGCCAGGGGAATGAGCAGTTCTTC. It yields the protein CASSEVQQSQGNEQFF.

The chain employs TRBV5-8 and TRBJ2-7; unclear D gene. Looked up from germline, CDR1 is SGHTS and CDR2 is YDEGEE. V shed 5 bases and J shed 2 bases, with 11 bases lying between them. The CDR3 has 13 residues. The CDR3 region has the DNA TGTGCCAGCAGTACGCGAATCGCCTACGAGCAGTACTTC. Translating gives CASSTRIAYEQYF.

A single count supports this clone. The V call is TRBV11-3, the J call TRBJ1-3; D unclear. Germline CDR1 reads SGHNT; CDR2 reads YENEEA. Trimming removed 5 bases from V and 3 bases from J, with 14 bases in between. This CDR3 has 15 amino acids. CDR3 residues: CASSQKEDRGNTIYF. The CDR3 DNA reads as TGTGCCAGCAGCCAAAAGGAGGACCGTGGAAACACCATATATTTT.

The J gene is TRBJ2-2, the V gene TRBV7-9, with D maybe TRBD2 (6 bases). In germline, CDR1 is SEHNR, CDR2 FQNEAQ (reference sequence). The CDR3 runs 18 residues. V gave up 5 bases and J gave up 0 bases, with 19 bases separating them. The CDR3 is CASSPPPRTTPNTGELFF. The CDR3 DNA reads TGTGCCAGCAGCCCACCACCCCGGACTACGCCGAACACCGGGGAGCTGTTTTTT.

The chain links TRBV5-6 to TRBJ2-7; 7 bases are shared with TRBD1. This CDR3 contains 13 residues. Germline CDR1 SGHDT, CDR2 YYEEEE. The junction had 3 bases not matched to a gene; V was cut back by 2 bases and J by 4 bases. CDR3 sequence: CASSLRGPYEQYF. In nucleotides, the CDR3 is TGTGCCAGCAGCTTAAGGGGGCCATACGAGCAGTACTTC. Drawing the rest from reference TRBV5-6 and TRBJ2-7, the complete variable domain is DAGVTQSPTHLIKTRGQQVTLRCSPKSGHDTVSWYQQALGQGPQFIFQYYEEEERQRGNFPDRFSGHQFPNYSSELNVNALLLGDSALYLCASSLRGPYEQYFGPGTRLTVT.

The rearrangement uses TRBV27 and TRBJ2-4; D is ambiguous. Trimming removed 8 bases from V and 1 base from J, with 12 bases in between. Germline V lookup: CDR1 MNHEY, CDR2 SMNVEV (reference sequence). This CDR3 spans 14 amino acids. Written as DNA, the CDR3 is TGTGCCAGCTCCAACCTGGGGGCCAAAAACATTCAGTACTTC. Amino acids: CASSNLGAKNIQYF.

The chain joins TRBV5-4 to TRBJ2-1, with D hard to call. Germline lookup yields CDR1 SGHNT and CDR2 YYREEE (reference sequence). The CDR3 spans 13 residues. V lost 2 bases and J 5 bases, leaving 8 bases between the germline ends. The CDR3 reads CASSFQIHNEQFF. The CDR3 region has the DNA TGTGCCAGCAGCTTCCAGATCCACAATGAGCAGTTCTTC.

The V and J genes are TRBV10-2 and TRBJ2-1; TRBD2 matches 9 bases. Per the germline V gene, CDR1 is WSHSY and CDR2 is SAAADI. The CDR3 has 13 residues. Trimming at V came to 6 bases and at J to 9 bases, leaving 6 bases not matched to a gene. The CDR3 DNA follows: TGCGCCAGCAGGCCGGGAGCGGGAGGTGAGCAGTTCTTC. It specifies CASRPGAGGEQFF.

V is TRBV6-1 and J is TRBJ1-5; no reliable D call. This CDR3 contains 16 residues. Germline V gene sequence: CDR1 MNHNS, CDR2 SASEGT. Trimming took off 3 bases at V and 2 bases at J, with 14 bases between the two ends. The CDR3 spells CASSDPAAGGNQPQHF. CDR3 nucleotide sequence: TGTGCCAGCAGTGATCCGGCGGCTGGGGGCAATCAGCCCCAGCATTTT.

The genes are TRBV6-1 and TRBJ2-1; D possibly uses TRBD1 or TRBD2 (5 bases each). Trimming cost V 5 bases and J 10 bases, with 9 bases left between them. This CDR3 comprises 11 residues. CDR1 MNHNS and CDR2 SASEGT come from the germline V gene. The CDR3 region has the DNA TGTGCCAGCAGTTCGGGGCTGGAGCAGTTCTTC. Translation gives CASSSGLEQFF.

The chain recombines TRBV5-1 with TRBJ2-1; 10 bases agree with TRBD1. The CDR3 is made up of 16 amino acids. In germline, CDR1 is SGHRS, CDR2 YFSETQ. After removal of 2 bases from V and 8 bases from J, the junction contained 10 bases not matched to a gene. This CDR3 reads CASSFTGQGVFDEQFF. CDR3 nucleotides: TGCGCCAGCAGCTTTACTGGACAGGGGGTTTTCGATGAGCAGTTCTTC.

With regard to this clone: A much larger clone is a single base away; this may be a read error. The sample has other DNA sequences that encode this CDR3 too. The J gene is TRBJ1-1, the V gene TRBV9; D not certain. Germline V CDR1 and CDR2: SGDLS, YYNGEE. Trimming left V 0 bases short and J 3 bases short, with 6 bases between. This CDR3 is 13 amino acids long. The CDR3 region is CASSVGVYTEAFF. DNA of the CDR3: TGTGCCAGCAGCGTAGGGGTGTACACTGAAGCTTTCTTT.